This TCR beta chain is drawn from a study of response to subunit inactivated influenza vaccine. CDR1 SQVTM and CDR2 ANQGSEA come from the germline V gene. The CDR3 runs 13 residues. Between the trimmed V and J ends, which lost 8 bases and 2 bases, there was a span of 15 bases. Study-level points and caveats: After each seasonal influenza vaccination, few new T cells are recruited, the authors suggested.

Details on this clonotype: Its antigen is not known.

TCRdb processed the RT-PCR reads anew with MiXCR; each CDR3 protein has one entry. The sample yields 650,000 to 800,000 distinct CDR3 sequences, approximately 18% seen once. This receptor was taken from a man aged 50-59 years who received an inactivated influenza vaccine. The sequencing used PBMCs from blood, collected more than 4 days after vaccination. The chain employs TRBV29-1 and TRBJ2-5; the D gene could be TRBD1 or TRBD2 (6 bases each). CDR3 sequence: CSSRGGGQETQYF. The CDR3, as DNA: TGCAGCTCCCGAGGAGGGGGGCAAGAGACCCAGTACTTC.